What follows are 26 T cell receptor beta chains derived from one specimen sequenced in a study of spatial heterogeneity in lung cancer. TCRdb processed the 5' RACE reads anew with MiXCR; each CDR3 protein has one entry. The sample lists 7,300 or so distinct CDR3 sequences, about 14% occurring once. Regarding time point: sample taken at primary tumor resection. The sample was normal lung tissue next to the tumor, taken at surgery. Every receptor here comes from a male donor with early-stage non-small cell lung cancer.

This clonotype has a handful of counts. The rearrangement uses TRBV20-1 and TRBJ2-5; D might be TRBD1 (6 bases). CDR3 length equals 13 residues. Germline V gene data show CDR1 as DFQATT and CDR2 as SNEGSKA (reference sequence). The V end was cut by 2 bases, the J end by 3 bases, with 10 bases between. The DNA of the CDR3 is TGCAGTGCTAGACGACAGGTGGAAGAGACCCAGTACTTC. This encodes CSARRQVEETQYF.

The J gene is TRBJ2-2, the V gene TRBV29-1; 9 bases are shared with TRBD1. Unmatched junction bases numbered 5, after V lost 6 bases and J lost 3 bases. The CDR3 has 14 amino acids. Germline V gene sequence: CDR1 SQVTM, CDR2 ANQGSEA. For the CDR3, the DNA is TGCAGCGTGAGGAGACAGGGGGACACCGGGGAGCTGTTTTTT. Its translation: CSVRRQGDTGELFF.

In this sample, this clonotype turned up many times. The V call is TRBV20-1, the J call TRBJ2-6, with D perhaps assigned TRBD1 or TRBD2 (5 bases each). This CDR3 is 16 amino acids long. Trimming took off 5 bases at V and 4 bases at J, with 18 bases between the two ends. Germline assignment: CDR1 DFQATT and CDR2 SNEGSKA (reference sequence). CDR3 sequence: CSAAGAGAAGANVLTF. In DNA form, the CDR3 reads TGCAGTGCTGCTGGGGCCGGGGCCGCCGGGGCCAACGTCCTGACTTTC.

This clonotype counts as medium-sized. The gene calls are TRBV19 and TRBJ2-1; D may be TRBD1 or TRBD2 (6 bases each). This CDR3 is 15 amino acids long. Germline V CDR1 and CDR2: LNHDA, SQIVND (reference sequence). V was pared by 7 bases and J by 3 bases, with 16 bases between. CDR3 residues: CASKPGGLNYNEQFF. The CDR3 DNA sequence: TGTGCCAGTAAACCCGGGGGCCTGAACTACAATGAGCAGTTCTTC.

This clonotype occurred a few times. J is TRBJ2-5 and V is TRBV7-2, with D unclear. The CDR3 is made up of 15 amino acids. Germline loops: CDR1 SGHTA, CDR2 FQGNSA. The ends were cut back, 2 bases at V and 4 bases at J, with 14 bases in the middle. The CDR3 nucleotides read TGTGCCAGCAGCTTATGGGCAGGCCTGGGAGAGACCCAGTACTTC. Its protein is CASSLWAGLGETQYF.

This clonotype is medium-sized within its sample. The chain recombines TRBV20-1 with TRBJ2-7; possibly TRBD1 for D (8 bases). The length of the CDR3 is 16 residues. Germline lookup yields CDR1 DFQATT and CDR2 SNEGSKA (reference sequence). Trimming removed 0 bases from V and 2 bases from J, with 17 bases in between. DNA for the CDR3: TGCAGTGCTAGAGATAGCGGGCAGGGGGCAACCTACGAGCAGTACTTC. This encodes CSARDSGQGATYEQYF.

The chain combines TRBV6-5 with TRBJ1-3; 9 bases fit TRBD1. The CDR3 has 16 amino acids. Germline values: CDR1 MNHEY, CDR2 SVGAGI. V shed 2 bases, J shed 3 bases, and the junction held 5 bases outside the gene matches. The CDR3 loop reads CASSYDRGFLGNTIYF. DNA for the CDR3: TGTGCCAGCAGTTACGACAGGGGGTTTCTTGGAAACACCATATATTTT.

Sample share makes this clonotype hyperexpanded (1% or more). J is TRBJ1-6 and V is TRBV2; TRBD1 matches at 7 bases. V was pared by 6 bases and J by 7 bases, with 3 bases of the junction left unmatched. CDR3 length: 13 amino acids. CDR1 and CDR2 from the germline V gene are SNHLY and FYNNEI. The chain's CDR3 is CASRGGGNSPLHF. The CDR3 DNA follows: TGTGCCAGCAGAGGGGGCGGGAATTCACCCCTCCACTTT.

This clonotype was seen once. The chain uses TRBV18 and TRBJ2-2; no clear D. Germline lookup yields CDR1 KGHSH and CDR2 LQKENI. V lost 3 bases to trimming and J lost 0 bases, with 8 bases between them. The CDR3 totals 15 residues. DNA of the CDR3: TGTGCCAGCTCACCGAATAACGCGAACACCGGGGAGCTGTTTTTT. Its translation: CASSPNNANTGELFF.

The chain couples TRBV7-2 to TRBJ2-1, with TRBD1 as a possible D gene (6 bases). Per the germline V gene, CDR1 is SGHTA and CDR2 is FQGNSA. Between the trimmed V and J ends, which lost 0 bases and 9 bases, there was a span of 15 bases. The CDR3 extends over 15 amino acids. The CDR3 region is CASSLASRGQGEQFF. CDR3 nucleotide sequence: TGTGCCAGCAGCTTAGCTAGCAGGGGTCAGGGTGAGCAGTTCTTC.

This clonotype is medium-sized in the sample. CDR3 residues: CASSQTPQGSSEKLFF. The CDR3 DNA sequence: TGTGCCAGTAGCCAAACCCCACAGGGGAGTTCTGAAAAACTGTTTTTT. The chain has TRBV19 and TRBJ1-4, with 7 bases matching TRBD1. The CDR3 consists of 16 residues. Germline CDR1 and CDR2: LNHDA and SQIVND (reference sequence). Germline trimming cut 6 bases from V and 7 bases from J; bases unmatched to any gene: 14.

This clonotype was observed a handful of times. The chain is built from TRBV24-1 and TRBJ1-1; D remains ambiguous. The V and J ends lost 4 bases and 3 bases respectively, with 11 bases between them. This CDR3 has 14 amino acids. Per germline, CDR1 KGHDR and CDR2 SFDVKD. The chain's CDR3 is CATSDPSRDTEAFF. The CDR3 DNA reads TGTGCCACCAGTGACCCCTCGAGGGACACTGAAGCTTTCTTT.

This clonotype was seen at least ten times. The chain joins TRBV19 to TRBJ1-5, with 7 bases lining up with TRBD1. This CDR3 is 18 amino acids long. The germline gives CDR1 LNHDA, CDR2 SQIVND (reference sequence). J gave up 0 bases and V 6 bases, and 14 bases lay outside the gene matches. The CDR3 DNA reads TGTGCCAGTAGATCGTCACGGGACAGCCTCTATAGCAATCAGCCCCAGCATTTT. This translates into CASRSSRDSLYSNQPQHF. Combining the CDR3 with reference TRBV19 and TRBJ1-5 gives the whole variable domain DGGITQSPKYLFRKEGQNVTLSCEQNLNHDAMYWYRQDPGQGLRLIYYSQIVNDFQKGDIAEGYSVSREKKESFPLTVTSAQKNPTAFYLCASRSSRDSLYSNQPQHFGDGTRLSIL.

The V call is TRBV7-9, the J call TRBJ1-1; D gene ambiguous. Trimming cost V 5 bases and J 10 bases, with 11 bases left between them. This CDR3 spans 11 amino acids. Germline V gene data show CDR1 as SEHNR and CDR2 as FQNEAQ (reference sequence). Written as DNA, the CDR3 is TGTGCCAGCAGCCCGAAAACTAGAGCTTTCTTT. Translation: CASSPKTRAFF.

The chain couples TRBV5-1 to TRBJ2-7; no firm D call. The CDR3 has 15 amino acids. Trimming took 0 bases from V and 5 from J, leaving 15 bases between them. CDR1 and CDR2 from the germline V gene are SGHRS and YFSETQ. CDR3 nucleotides: TGCGCCAGCAGCTTGGCGGGTACATTGACGAACGAGCAGTACTTC. The encoded protein is CASSLAGTLTNEQYF.

This clonotype came up a few times. The rearrangement links TRBV18 to TRBJ1-5; 7 nucleotides agree with TRBD1. Looked up from germline, CDR1 is KGHSH and CDR2 is LQKENI. Unmatched junction bases numbered 7, after V lost 4 bases and J lost 7 bases. There are 14 residues in the CDR3. This CDR3 is CASSLGQGGQPQHF. The CDR3 bases are TGTGCCAGCTCACTCGGGCAGGGGGGGCAGCCCCAGCATTTT.

By share, this clonotype ranks as medium-sized. The V gene is TRBV11-2, the J gene TRBJ2-5, with D hard to call. The CDR3 length is 15 residues. Trimming removed 5 bases from V and 2 bases from J, with 15 bases in between. Germline-derived CDR1 and CDR2 are SGHAT and FQNNGV. CDR3 DNA: TGTGCCAGCAGCCCCTTTGTCGGCAGACAAGAGACCCAGTACTTC. Its translation: CASSPFVGRQETQYF.

This clonotype is classed as large. The chain is built from TRBV21-1 and TRBJ2-1; the table names TRBD2, a call not compared with the DNA. TRBV21-1 is given as a pseudogene. The CDR3 consists of 17 residues. CDR3 sequence (DNA): TGTGCCAGCAGCAACCGGCCTAGCGGGAGAGGAAAGAATGAGCAGTTCTTC. Protein: CASSNRPSGRGKNEQFF.

Remarks on this clonotype: One end of the junction varies from germline; a read error may be responsible. The CDR3 reads CASGQGTSEQYF. The CDR3, as DNA: TGTGCCAGCGGCCAGGGGACAAGCGAGCAGTACTTC. The chain links TRBV3-1 to TRBJ2-7; D might be TRBD1 (6 bases). CDR3 length: 12 residues. CDR1 is LGHDT and CDR2 is YNNKEL in the germline V gene (reference sequence).

This clonotype is labeled as medium-sized. This chain connects TRBV7-9 to TRBJ2-2; 7 nucleotides line up with TRBD1. Germline lookup yields CDR1 SEHNR and CDR2 FQNEAQ (reference sequence). The CDR3 runs to 14 residues. Trimming cost V 1 base and J 4 bases; bases outside gene matches: 0. The CDR3 nucleotides are TGTGCCAGCAGCTTAGGACAGGGCACCGGGGAGCTGTTTTTT. Amino acids: CASSLGQGTGELFF.

This clonotype is deemed medium-sized (0.01 to 0.1%). The V gene is TRBV6-6, the J gene TRBJ1-1; tentative D call: TRBD1 (6 bases). Germline V gives CDR1 MNHNY, CDR2 SVGAGI (reference sequence). The V and J ends lost 0 bases and 5 bases respectively, with 10 bases between them. The CDR3 length is 14 residues. The CDR3 sequence is CASSYSGGSTEAFF. The CDR3 nucleotides are TGTGCCAGCAGTTACTCAGGGGGAAGTACTGAAGCTTTCTTT.

This clonotype has a count of ten or more. J is TRBJ2-2 and V is TRBV20-1, with 7 bases identical to TRBD2. Looked up from germline, CDR1 is DFQATT and CDR2 is SNEGSKA (reference sequence). Germline trimming cut 3 bases from V and 2 bases from J; bases unmatched to any gene: 6. The CDR3 sequence is 15 residues long. CDR3 residues: CSARDAGVNTGELFF. The DNA of the CDR3 is TGCAGTGCTAGGGACGCGGGGGTAAACACCGGGGAGCTGTTTTTT.

This clonotype was seen many times. The chain carries TRBV6-5 and TRBJ1-1; D unresolved. CDR3 length equals 12 residues. Trimming cost V 5 bases and J 11 bases, with 15 bases left between them. From germline, CDR1 is MNHEY and CDR2 SVGAGI. CDR3 sequence reads: CASSTSTQLAFF. In nucleotides, the CDR3 is TGTGCCAGCAGTACCTCGACACAGCTCGCTTTCTTT.

This clonotype was counted between two and nine times. The chain recombines TRBV27 with TRBJ1-5, with D possibly being TRBD1 (5 bases). CDR1 and CDR2 from the germline V gene are MNHEY and SMNVEV (reference sequence). The CDR3 runs to 14 residues. V lost 6 bases and J lost 1, with 10 bases in between. The chain's CDR3 is CASRDWGSNQPQHF. As DNA, the CDR3 is TGTGCCAGCAGGGACTGGGGGAGCAATCAGCCCCAGCATTTT.

The genes are TRBV20-1 and TRBJ1-5; D is perhaps TRBD1 (5 bases). Germline CDR1 and CDR2: DFQATT and SNEGSKA (reference sequence). Between the trimmed V and J ends, which lost 4 bases and 0 bases, there was a span of 10 bases. This CDR3 has 14 amino acids. The CDR3, as DNA: TGCAGTGCTACGGACACAATTAGCAATCAGCCCCAGCATTTT. Translation gives CSATDTISNQPQHF.

The chain uses TRBV7-9 and TRBJ1-1, with 7 bases that match TRBD1. The V segment lost 5 bases and the J segment 4 bases; nucleotides outside the gene matches: 4. The CDR3 extends over 13 amino acids. The germline CDR1 and CDR2 sequences are SEHNR and FQNEAQ (reference sequence). The DNA for the CDR3 is TGTGCCAGCAGCCCCCGGACAGGCACTGAAGCTTTCTTT. Protein sequence: CASSPRTGTEAFF.